This TCR beta chain appears in the sequencing data of a study of blood T cell repertoires in COVID-19. V lost 5 bases, J lost 8 bases, and 15 bases lay in between. Germline V gene lookup returns CDR1 WSHSY and CDR2 SAAADI. This CDR3 comprises 13 residues. Seattle's enrolled individuals joined amid active infection and were then monitored longitudinally. Original analysis: For nucleated cells, counts were estimated from reference gene primer amplification. Sequencing was performed with immunoSEQ multiplex PCR; in TCRdb, only in-frame clones are kept and a portion is missing. V, J and clone size derive from that table, while D and trimming were established from the DNA sequence. The data show about 220,000 clones, 85% seen once. This clone came up once.

Sequenced: peripheral blood. This chain joins TRBV10-2 and TRBJ1-2; D possibly corresponds to TRBD1 (5 bases). The clonotype was recovered from a woman in her 70s with COVID-19, enrolled during active disease. This chain's CDR3 is CASSPRQLGGYTF. The CDR3 region has the DNA TGCGCCAGCAGTCCACGACAGCTAGGCGGCTACACCTTC.